A selection of T cell receptor beta chains follows, all from one sample in a study of long-term antiretroviral therapy in people with HIV. Sequencing was performed with immunoSEQ multiplex PCR; in TCRdb, only in-frame clones are kept and a portion is missing. The sample records around 23,000 clones, around 79% being singletons. The source was unsorted PBMCs, collected 0.3 years after starting antiretroviral therapy. These receptors were taken from a middle-aged man with HIV. Each CDR3 is given with its conserved first and last residue. D genes are given only for firm matches. Only some rows state a clone size, as once, few, many or a class for expanded clones.

d_call	clone_size	v_call	j_call	cdr3_nt	cdr3_aa
-	-	TRBV6-5	TRBJ2-7	TGTGCCAGTTCGAGGGGGGTACCCACCTACGAGCAGTACTTC	CASSRGVPTYEQYF
TRBD2	-	TRBV4-3	TRBJ2-4	TGCGCCAGCAGCCAAGAGAGTGTCGGGAGGGGGTTAGCCAAAAACATTCAGTACTTC	CASSQESVGRGLAKNIQYF
-	-	TRBV5-1	TRBJ2-5	TGCGCCAGCAGCTTGAGGTTATCGGGCTGGGGATCCCAAGAGACCCAGTACTTC	CASSLRLSGWGSQETQYF
-	-	TRBV19	TRBJ2-7	TGTGCCAGTAGTTTCGGGGGTAGCGGCGAGCAGTACTTC	CASSFGGSGEQYF
-	-	TRBV11-2	TRBJ1-2	TGTGCCAGCAGACAAAGGGAGGTGGGCTATGGCTACACCTTC	CASRQREVGYGYTF
-	-	TRBV4-3	TRBJ2-7	TGCGCCAGCAGCCAAACCGGGATATCCTACGAGCAGTACTTC	CASSQTGISYEQYF
TRBD2	-	TRBV19	TRBJ2-2	TGTGCCAGTAGTAGCGGGGGGGCGAACACCGGGGAGCTGTTTTTT	CASSSGGANTGELFF
-	-	TRBV18	TRBJ1-5	TGTGCCAGCTCACTGGCCGTGAGCAATCAGCCCCAGCATTTT	CASSLAVSNQPQHF
-	-	TRBV19	TRBJ1-1	TGTGCCAGTAGTATAAACGGTTTCGGGACTGAAGCTTTCTTT	CASSINGFGTEAFF
-	-	TRBV7-9	TRBJ2-7	TGTGCCAGCAGCTGGGGGGCCGGCTCCTACGAGCAGTACTTC	CASSWGAGSYEQYF
-	-	TRBV29-1	TRBJ1-1	TGCAGCGCAAGACAGGACGCTGTAACTGAAGCTTTCTTT	CSARQDAVTEAFF
-	-	TRBV7-9	TRBJ2-1	TGTGCCAGCAGATCAGGGGAGTTTAGGGATGAGCAGTTCTTC	CASRSGEFRDEQFF
-	-	TRBV6-6	TRBJ2-4	TGTGCCAGCAGTTACTCTCGATTTGGGGGGAACATTCAGTACTTC	CASSYSRFGGNIQYF
-	few	TRBV7-9	TRBJ1-6	TGTGCCAGCAGCTTGGGGAGTCCACCCCTCCACTTT	CASSLGSPPLHF
-	-	TRBV6-5	TRBJ2-7	TGTGCCAGCAGCTCTACAGGTACTACCTACGAGCAGTACTTC	CASSSTGTTYEQYF
-	once	TRBV5-6	TRBJ2-7	TGTGCCAGCAGACCAAGGGGGGGACCGAACTACGAGCAGTACTTC	CASRPRGGPNYEQYF
-	-	TRBV18	TRBJ2-4	TGTGCCAGCTCTCCTCCGGGGGGCATTAGCCAAAAAAACATTCAGTACTTC	CASSPPGGISQKNIQYF
-	few	TRBV4-1	TRBJ2-5	TGCGCCAGCAGCCAAGAATCAGATCAAGAGACCCAGTACTTC	CASSQESDQETQYF
-	-	TRBV11-2	TRBJ1-2	TGTGCCAGCAGCTTATACACGACAGGCAACTATGGCTACACCTTC	CASSLYTTGNYGYTF
TRBD2	-	TRBV10-2	TRBJ2-1	TGCGCCAGCTCCCATCCCGGGACTAGCAATGAGCAGTTCTTC	CASSHPGTSNEQFF
TRBD2	-	TRBV7-2	TRBJ2-2	TGTGCCAGCAGCTCATGGCGGGAGACGAACACCGGGGAGCTGTTTTTT	CASSSWRETNTGELFF
-	once	TRBV19	TRBJ1-2	TGTGCCAGTAGTATATCCGGGAGCAGTAACTATGGCTACACCTTC	CASSISGSSNYGYTF
-	-	TRBV7-2	TRBJ2-5	TGTGCCAGCAGCTTAAATGCTGCCCCGGGGGAGACCCAGTACTTC	CASSLNAAPGETQYF
-	-	TRBV18	TRBJ2-7	TGTGCCAGCTCACCAGGCGCCGGGACTCTATCCTACGAGCAGTACTTC	CASSPGAGTLSYEQYF
-	-	TRBV19	TRBJ2-3	TGTGCCAGTAGTAGACAGGGAGGGACAGATACGCAGTATTTT	CASSRQGGTDTQYF
-	-	TRBV5-5	TRBJ2-2	TGTGCCAGCAGCTTGCAATTCATACGTGGTGGCGGGGAGCTGTTTTTT	CASSLQFIRGGGELFF
-	few	TRBV19	TRBJ1-6	TGTGCCAGTACCCCATTAGGGGAAGGAAATTCACCCCTCCACTTT	CASTPLGEGNSPLHF
-	-	TRBV18	TRBJ1-1	TGTGCCAGCCAGACGGTTCAGGGGACTGAAGCTTTCTTT	CASQTVQGTEAFF
TRBD1	-	TRBV7-9	TRBJ1-3	TGTGCCAGCACCCTAAGGGGGCATGGAAACACCATATATTTT	CASTLRGHGNTIYF
TRBD1	-	TRBV6-1	TRBJ2-2	TGTGCCAGCAGAGAGGGGGCTACGGACACCGGGGAGCTGTTTTTT	CASREGATDTGELFF
-	-	TRBV7-3	TRBJ1-1	TGTGCCAGCAGCCCCCTCGGAGGGAACACTGAAGCTTTCTTT	CASSPLGGNTEAFF
-	-	TRBV4-3	TRBJ2-3	TGCGCCAGCAGCCAACATTGGGGCAGGGCTTCCTCTAGCACAGATACGCAGTATTTT	CASSQHWGRASSSTDTQYF
-	-	TRBV27	TRBJ2-7	TGTGCCAGCAGTTTACTTCCGGCGGGGGCCGGCTACGAGCAGTACTTC	CASSLLPAGAGYEQYF
-	-	TRBV7-8	TRBJ2-1	TGTGCCAGCACCCCCTTGAGGTACAATGAGCAGTTCTTC	CASTPLRYNEQFF
TRBD2	-	TRBV11-3	TRBJ2-1	TGTGCCAGCAGTAGCGGGGTCTCCTACAATGAGCAGTTCTTC	CASSSGVSYNEQFF
TRBD1	-	TRBV29-1	TRBJ2-7	TGCAGCGTATACTCAGGACAGGGGAGGAACGAGCAGTACTTC	CSVYSGQGRNEQYF
-	-	TRBV4-2	TRBJ1-1	TGTGCCAGCAGCCAAGTGGAGCGACCAAAAGCTTTCTTT	CASSQVERPKAFF
-	once	TRBV6-4	TRBJ1-1	TGTGCCAGCAGTGAGGCCCCTGGGACTGAAGCTTTCTTT	CASSEAPGTEAFF
-	-	TRBV6-1	TRBJ2-5	TGTGCCAGCAGTGATGCGGCAGGGGGAGGAGAGACCCAGTACTTC	CASSDAAGGGETQYF
TRBD2	-	TRBV4-1	TRBJ2-5	TGCGCCAGCAGCCTAGGACTAGCGGTGAAAGAGACCCAGTACTTC	CASSLGLAVKETQYF
TRBD1	-	TRBV7-2	TRBJ2-7	TGTGCCAGCAGTTTAGAGGAGACAGGGGGCTCCGAGCAGTACTTC	CASSLEETGGSEQYF
-	-	TRBV19	TRBJ1-5	TGTGCCAGTAGTATCAGGGGTCAGCCCCAGCATTTT	CASSIRGQPQHF
-	-	TRBV12-5	TRBJ2-7	TGTGCTAGTGGTTCCGCTCTTGGACAGCCCGGGATATCGGGCGAGCAGTACTTC	CASGSALGQPGISGEQYF
-	-	TRBV10-3	TRBJ2-7	TGTGCCATCAGTGAGTCAACGGGGAGAAGCTCCTACGAGCAGTACTTC	CAISESTGRSSYEQYF
-	-	TRBV19	TRBJ1-5	TGTGCCAGTAGTATGAACAGGGATCAGCCCCAGCATTTT	CASSMNRDQPQHF
-	-	TRBV4-1	TRBJ2-1	TGCGCCAGCAGCCAAGAGTTGGGGGCGCCGTTCTTC	CASSQELGAPFF
-	-	TRBV2	TRBJ2-3	TGTGCCAGCAGTCCCCTGGCAGGGGTTACAGATACGCAGTATTTT	CASSPLAGVTDTQYF
-	few	TRBV4-1	TRBJ2-2	TGCGCCAGCAGCCAAGACCCAGGGCGCGGGGAGCTGTTTTTT	CASSQDPGRGELFF
-	-	TRBV7-9	TRBJ1-2	TGTGCCAGCAGCTCACAGGGAGGTGGCTACACCTTC	CASSSQGGGYTF